This T cell receptor beta chain was identified during a study of cytomegalovirus exposure and HLA in healthy donors. General study points: Among TCR beta chains, those listed as cytomegalovirus-associated numbered 164. In a later analysis, fewer than 20,000 TCR beta sequences were associated with HLA alleles at 0.05 false discovery rate. Highly shared variants forming one cluster were likely a sequencing artifact.

The PCR contained 60 Vbeta and 13 Jbeta primers. The data were produced by immunoSEQ multiplex PCR, yet TCRdb's version contains in-frame clones alone and is incomplete. The table records 150,000 to 200,000 clones, 12% of them present only once. This clone has only a few counts. No antigen is known for it. The CDR3 is 12 residues long. V dropped 7 bases and J dropped 4 bases, with 10 bases sitting between them. The germline V gene has CDR1 SGHNT and CDR2 YENEEA. The J gene is TRBJ1-2, the V gene TRBV11-3; no clear D gene. Sequencing was done on a sample of PBMCs. The origin of this receptor is a man in his forties or fifties in good health and CMV-seropositive. DNA of the CDR3: TGTGCCAGCACCAAAAGAGGCTATGGCTACACCTTC. It codes for CASTKRGYGYTF.